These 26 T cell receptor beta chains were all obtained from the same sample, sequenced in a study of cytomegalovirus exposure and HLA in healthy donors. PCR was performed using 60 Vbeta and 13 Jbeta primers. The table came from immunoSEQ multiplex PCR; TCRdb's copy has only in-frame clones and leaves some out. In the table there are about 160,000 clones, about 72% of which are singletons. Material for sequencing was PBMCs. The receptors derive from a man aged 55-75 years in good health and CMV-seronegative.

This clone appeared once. The CDR3 region has the DNA TGCAGCGTTCTAAGGTCCATGCAATCGTCAGGCCTACTTAATGAAAAACTGTTTTTT. Its translation: CSVLRSMQSSGLLNEKLFF. The chain carries TRBV29-1 and TRBJ1-4, with no clear D. In germline, CDR1 is SQVTM, CDR2 ANQGSEA. Trimming removed 5 bases at V and 4 bases at J, with 29 bases between. This CDR3 contains 19 residues.

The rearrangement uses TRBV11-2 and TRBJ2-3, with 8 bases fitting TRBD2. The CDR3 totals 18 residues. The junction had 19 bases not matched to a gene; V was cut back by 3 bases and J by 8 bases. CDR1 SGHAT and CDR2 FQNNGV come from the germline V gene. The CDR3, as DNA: TGTGCCAGCAGCTTCCCCCGAAAAGGGACTAGAGTCTATGGTACGCAGTATTTT. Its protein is CASSFPRKGTRVYGTQYF.

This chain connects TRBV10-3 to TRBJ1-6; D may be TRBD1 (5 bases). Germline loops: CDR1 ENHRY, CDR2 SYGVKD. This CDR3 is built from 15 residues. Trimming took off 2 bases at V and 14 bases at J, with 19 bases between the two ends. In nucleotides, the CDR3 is TGTGCCATCAGTGAGGCGGGACGCTGGACTTCGGCCCTCCACTTT. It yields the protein CAISEAGRWTSALHF.

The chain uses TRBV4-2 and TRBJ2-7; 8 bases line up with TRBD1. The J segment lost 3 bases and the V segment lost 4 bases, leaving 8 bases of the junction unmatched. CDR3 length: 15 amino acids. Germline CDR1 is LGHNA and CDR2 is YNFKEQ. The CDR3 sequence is CASSRFGQGIYEQYF. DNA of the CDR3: TGTGCCAGCAGCCGATTCGGACAGGGCATCTACGAGCAGTACTTC.

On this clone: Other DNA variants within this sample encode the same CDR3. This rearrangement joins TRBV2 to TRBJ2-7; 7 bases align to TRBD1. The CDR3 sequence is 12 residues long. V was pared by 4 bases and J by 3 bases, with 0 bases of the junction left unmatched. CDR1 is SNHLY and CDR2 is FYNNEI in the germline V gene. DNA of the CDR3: TGTGCCAGCAGTGGACAGGGCTACGAGCAGTACTTC. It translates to CASSGQGYEQYF. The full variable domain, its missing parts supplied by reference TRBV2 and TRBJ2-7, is EPEVTQTPSHQVTQMGQEVILRCVPISNHLYFYWYRQILGQKVEFLVSFYNNEISEKSEIFDDQFSVERPDGSNFTLKIRSTKLEDSAMYFCASSGQGYEQYFGPGTRLTVT.

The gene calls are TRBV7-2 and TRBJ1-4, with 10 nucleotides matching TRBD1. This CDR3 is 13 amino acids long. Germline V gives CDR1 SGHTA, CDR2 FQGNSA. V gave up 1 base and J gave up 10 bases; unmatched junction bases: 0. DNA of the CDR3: TGTGCCAGCAGCTTAGGGACAGGGGGAAAACTGTTTTTT. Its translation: CASSLGTGGKLFF.

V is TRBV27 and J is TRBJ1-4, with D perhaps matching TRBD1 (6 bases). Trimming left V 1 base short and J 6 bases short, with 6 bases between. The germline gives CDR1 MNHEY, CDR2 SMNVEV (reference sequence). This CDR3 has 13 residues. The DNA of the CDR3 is TGTGCCAGCAGTTTATACAGGGATGAAAAACTGTTTTTT. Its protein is CASSLYRDEKLFF.

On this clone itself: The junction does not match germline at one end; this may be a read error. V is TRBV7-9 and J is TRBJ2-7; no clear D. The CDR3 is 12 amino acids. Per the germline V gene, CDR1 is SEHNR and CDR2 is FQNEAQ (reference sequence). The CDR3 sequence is CSSSLIDYEQYF. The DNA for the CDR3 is TGTTCCAGCAGCTTAATAGATTACGAGCAGTACTTC.

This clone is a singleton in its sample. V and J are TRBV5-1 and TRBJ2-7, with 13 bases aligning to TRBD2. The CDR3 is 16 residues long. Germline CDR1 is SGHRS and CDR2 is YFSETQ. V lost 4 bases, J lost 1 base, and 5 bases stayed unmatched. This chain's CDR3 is CASSRGTSGTSYEQYF. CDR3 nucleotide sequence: TGCGCCAGCAGCAGAGGGACTAGCGGGACTTCCTACGAGCAGTACTTC.

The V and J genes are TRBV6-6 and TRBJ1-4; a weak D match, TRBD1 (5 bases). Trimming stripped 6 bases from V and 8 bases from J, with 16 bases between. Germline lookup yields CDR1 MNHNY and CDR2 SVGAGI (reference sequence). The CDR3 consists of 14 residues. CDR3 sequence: CASRPPGGVEKLFF. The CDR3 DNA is TGTGCCAGCAGACCCCCTGGGGGGGTGGAAAAACTGTTTTTT.

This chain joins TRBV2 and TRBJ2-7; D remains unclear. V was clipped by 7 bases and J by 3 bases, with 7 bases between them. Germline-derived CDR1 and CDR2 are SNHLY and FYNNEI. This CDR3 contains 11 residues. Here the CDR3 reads CASTASYEQYF. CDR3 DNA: TGTGCCAGCACTGCCAGCTACGAGCAGTACTTC.

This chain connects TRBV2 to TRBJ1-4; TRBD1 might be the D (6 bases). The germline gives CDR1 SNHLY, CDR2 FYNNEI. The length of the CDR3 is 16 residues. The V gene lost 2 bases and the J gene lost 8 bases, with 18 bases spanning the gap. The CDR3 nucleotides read TGTGCCAGCAGTGAATTGGGGGCGGGGGTAGGGGAAAAACTGTTTTTT. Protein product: CASSELGAGVGEKLFF.

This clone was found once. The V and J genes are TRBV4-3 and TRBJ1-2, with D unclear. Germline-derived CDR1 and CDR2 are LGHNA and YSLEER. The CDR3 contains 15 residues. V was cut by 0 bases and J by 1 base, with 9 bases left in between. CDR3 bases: TGCGCCAGCAGCCAAGAAGTTAGACTTAACTATGGCTACACCTTC. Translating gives CASSQEVRLNYGYTF.

The CDR3 nucleotides are TGCAGCGGTGGGACTAGCGGGGTGAATGAGCAGTTCTTC. Translation gives CSGGTSGVNEQFF. The genes are TRBV29-1 and TRBJ2-1, with 13 bases lining up with TRBD2. This CDR3 is 13 amino acids long. The V segment lost 7 bases and the J segment 7 bases; nucleotides outside the gene matches: 4. From germline, CDR1 is SQVTM and CDR2 ANQGSEA.

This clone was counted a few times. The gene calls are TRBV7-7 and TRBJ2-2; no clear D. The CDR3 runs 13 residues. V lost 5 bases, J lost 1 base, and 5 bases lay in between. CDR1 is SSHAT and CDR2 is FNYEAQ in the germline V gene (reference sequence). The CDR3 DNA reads TGTGCCAGCAGCCCCGGGAACACCGGGGAGCTGTTTTTT. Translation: CASSPGNTGELFF. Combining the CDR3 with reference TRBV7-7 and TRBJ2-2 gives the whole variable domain GAGVSQSPRYKVTKRGQDVTLRCDPISSHATLYWYQQALGQGPEFLTYFNYEAQPDKSGLPSDRFSAERPEGSISTLTIQRTEQRDSAMYRCASSPGNTGELFFGEGSRLTVL.

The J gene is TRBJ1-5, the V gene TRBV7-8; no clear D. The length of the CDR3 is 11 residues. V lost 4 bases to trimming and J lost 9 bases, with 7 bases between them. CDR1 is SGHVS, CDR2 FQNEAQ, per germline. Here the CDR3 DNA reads TGTGCCAGCAGCTCCCGGGGGCCCCAGCATTTT. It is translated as CASSSRGPQHF. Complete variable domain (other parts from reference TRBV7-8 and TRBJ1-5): GAGVSQSPRYKVAKRGQDVALRCDPISGHVSLFWYQQALGQGPEFLTYFQNEAQLDKSGLPSDRFFAERPEGSVSTLKIQRTQQEDSAVYLCASSSRGPQHFGDGTRLSIL.

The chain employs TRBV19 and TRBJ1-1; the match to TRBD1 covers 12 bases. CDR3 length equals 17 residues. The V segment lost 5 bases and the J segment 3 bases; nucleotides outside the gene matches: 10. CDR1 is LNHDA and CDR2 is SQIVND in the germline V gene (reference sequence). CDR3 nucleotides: TGTGCCAGTAGTCCCCGGGACAGGGGGCGAGGGTACACTGAAGCTTTCTTT. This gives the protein CASSPRDRGRGYTEAFF.

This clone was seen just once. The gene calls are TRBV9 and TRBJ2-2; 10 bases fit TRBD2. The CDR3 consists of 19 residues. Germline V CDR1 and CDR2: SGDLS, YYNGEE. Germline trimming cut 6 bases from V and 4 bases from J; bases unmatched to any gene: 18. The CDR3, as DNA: TGTGCCAGCATCGCCAGGGCTAGCGGGAGTAAAGGTATCACCGGGGAGCTGTTTTTT. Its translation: CASIARASGSKGITGELFF.

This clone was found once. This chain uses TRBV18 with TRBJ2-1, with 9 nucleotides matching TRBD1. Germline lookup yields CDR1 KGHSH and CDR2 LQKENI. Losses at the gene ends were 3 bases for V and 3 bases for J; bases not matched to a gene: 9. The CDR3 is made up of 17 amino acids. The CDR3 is CASSPLTPTGGYNEQFF. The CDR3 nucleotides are TGTGCCAGCTCACCCTTGACTCCGACAGGGGGCTACAATGAGCAGTTCTTC. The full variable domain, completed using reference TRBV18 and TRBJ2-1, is NAGVMQNPRHLVRRRGQEARLRCSPMKGHSHVYWYRQLPEEGLKFMVYLQKENIIDESGMPKERFSAEFPKEGPSILRIQQVVRGDSAAYFCASSPLTPTGGYNEQFFGPGTRLTVL.

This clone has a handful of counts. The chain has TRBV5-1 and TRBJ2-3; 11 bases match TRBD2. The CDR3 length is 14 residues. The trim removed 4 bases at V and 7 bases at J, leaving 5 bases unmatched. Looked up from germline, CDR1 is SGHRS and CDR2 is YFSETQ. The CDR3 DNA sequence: TGCGCCAGCAGCACCGGGACTAGCGGCAATACGCAGTATTTT. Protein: CASSTGTSGNTQYF.

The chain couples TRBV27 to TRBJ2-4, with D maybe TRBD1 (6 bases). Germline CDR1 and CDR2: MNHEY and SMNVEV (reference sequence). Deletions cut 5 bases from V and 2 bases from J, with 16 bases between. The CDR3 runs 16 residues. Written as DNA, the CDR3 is TGTGCCAGCAGTCCCCTGGCAGGGGTAACCAAAAACATTCAGTACTTC. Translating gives CASSPLAGVTKNIQYF.

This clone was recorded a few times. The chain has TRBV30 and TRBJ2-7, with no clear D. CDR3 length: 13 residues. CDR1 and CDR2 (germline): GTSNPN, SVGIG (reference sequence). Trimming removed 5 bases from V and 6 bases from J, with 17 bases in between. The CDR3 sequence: CAWSQVSSGEQYF. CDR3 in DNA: TGTGCCTGGTCTCAGGTTTCATCAGGCGAGCAGTACTTC. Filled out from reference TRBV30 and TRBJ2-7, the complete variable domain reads SQTIHQWPATLVQPVGSPLSLECTVEGTSNPNLYWYRQAAGRGLQLLFYSVGIGQISSEVPQNLSASRPQDRQFILSSKKLLLSDSGFYLCAWSQVSSGEQYFGPGTRLTVT.

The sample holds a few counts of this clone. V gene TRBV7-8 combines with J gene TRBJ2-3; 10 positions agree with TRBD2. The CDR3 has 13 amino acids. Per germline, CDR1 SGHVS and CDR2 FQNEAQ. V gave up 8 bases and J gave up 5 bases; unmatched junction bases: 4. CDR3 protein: CASLAGGRDTQYF. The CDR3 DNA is TGTGCCAGCTTAGCGGGGGGCCGAGATACGCAGTATTTT.

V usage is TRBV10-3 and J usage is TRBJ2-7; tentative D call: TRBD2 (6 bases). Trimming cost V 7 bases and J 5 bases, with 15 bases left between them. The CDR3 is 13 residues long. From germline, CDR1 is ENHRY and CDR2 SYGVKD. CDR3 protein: CAIKEEGFHEQYF. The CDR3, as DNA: TGTGCCATCAAGGAGGAGGGGTTCCACGAGCAGTACTTC.

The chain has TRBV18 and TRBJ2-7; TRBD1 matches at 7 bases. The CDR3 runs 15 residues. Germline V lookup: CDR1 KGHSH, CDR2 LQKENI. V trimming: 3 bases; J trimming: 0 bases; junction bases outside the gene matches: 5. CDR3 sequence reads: CASSPPGTASYEQYF. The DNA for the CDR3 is TGTGCCAGCTCACCCCCGGGGACAGCCTCCTACGAGCAGTACTTC. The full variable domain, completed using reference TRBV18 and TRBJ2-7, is NAGVMQNPRHLVRRRGQEARLRCSPMKGHSHVYWYRQLPEEGLKFMVYLQKENIIDESGMPKERFSAEFPKEGPSILRIQQVVRGDSAAYFCASSPPGTASYEQYFGPGTRLTVT.

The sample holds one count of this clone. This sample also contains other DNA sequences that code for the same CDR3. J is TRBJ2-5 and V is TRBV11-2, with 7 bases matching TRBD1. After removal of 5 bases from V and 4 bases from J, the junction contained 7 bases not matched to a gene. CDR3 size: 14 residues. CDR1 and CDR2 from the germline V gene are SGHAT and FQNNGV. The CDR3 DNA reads TGTGCCAGCAGCCTAACAGGGGCAGGAGAGACCCAGTACTTC. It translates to CASSLTGAGETQYF.